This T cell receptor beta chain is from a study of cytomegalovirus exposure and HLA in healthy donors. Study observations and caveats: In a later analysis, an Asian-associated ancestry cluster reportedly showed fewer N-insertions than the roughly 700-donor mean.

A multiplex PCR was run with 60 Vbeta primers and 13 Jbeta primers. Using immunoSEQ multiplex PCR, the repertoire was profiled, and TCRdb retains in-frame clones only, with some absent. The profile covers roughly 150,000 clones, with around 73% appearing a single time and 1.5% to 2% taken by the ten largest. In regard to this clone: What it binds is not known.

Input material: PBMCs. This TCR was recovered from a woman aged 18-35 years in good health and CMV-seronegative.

The CDR3: CASSVTERRTEAFF. CDR3 nucleotide sequence: TGTGCCAGCAGCGTTACAGAACGTCGAACTGAAGCTTTCTTT. V usage is TRBV9 and J usage is TRBJ1-1; D gene unclear. The V end lost 2 bases, the J end lost 5 bases, and 13 bases lay between the germline ends. Germline assignment: CDR1 SGDLS and CDR2 YYNGEE. This CDR3 spans 14 amino acids.